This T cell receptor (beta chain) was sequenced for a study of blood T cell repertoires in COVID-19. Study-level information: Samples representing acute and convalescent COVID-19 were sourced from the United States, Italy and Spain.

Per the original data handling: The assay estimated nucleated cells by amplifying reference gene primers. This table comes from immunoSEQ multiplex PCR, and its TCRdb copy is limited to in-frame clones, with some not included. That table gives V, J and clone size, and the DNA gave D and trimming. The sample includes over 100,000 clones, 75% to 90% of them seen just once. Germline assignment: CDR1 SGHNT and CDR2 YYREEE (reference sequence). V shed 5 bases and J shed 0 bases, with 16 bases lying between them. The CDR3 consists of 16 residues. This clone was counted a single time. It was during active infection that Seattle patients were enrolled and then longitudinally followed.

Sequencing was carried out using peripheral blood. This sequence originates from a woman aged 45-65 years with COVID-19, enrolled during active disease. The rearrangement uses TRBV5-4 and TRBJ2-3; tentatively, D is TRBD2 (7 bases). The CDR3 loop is CASSIGGGGSTDTQYF. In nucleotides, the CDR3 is TGTGCCAGCAGTATCGGCGGGGGCGGGAGCACAGATACGCAGTATTTT.